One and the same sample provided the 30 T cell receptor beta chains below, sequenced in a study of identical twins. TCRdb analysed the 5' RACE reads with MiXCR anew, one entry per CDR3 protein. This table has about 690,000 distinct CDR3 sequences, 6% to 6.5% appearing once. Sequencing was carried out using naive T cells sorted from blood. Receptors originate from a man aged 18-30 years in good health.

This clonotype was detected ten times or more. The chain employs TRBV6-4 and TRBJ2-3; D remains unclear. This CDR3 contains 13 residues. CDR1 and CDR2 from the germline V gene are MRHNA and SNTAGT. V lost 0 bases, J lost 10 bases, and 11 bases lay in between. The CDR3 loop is CASSDSNPSPQYF. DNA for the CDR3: TGTGCCAGCAGTGACTCGAACCCTTCCCCGCAGTATTTT.

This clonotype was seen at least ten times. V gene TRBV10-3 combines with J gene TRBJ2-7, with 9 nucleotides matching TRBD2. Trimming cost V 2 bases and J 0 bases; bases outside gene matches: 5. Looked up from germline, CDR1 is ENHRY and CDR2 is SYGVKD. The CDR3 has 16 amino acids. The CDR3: CAISESGGRASYEQYF. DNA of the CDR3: TGTGCCATCAGTGAGAGTGGCGGGAGGGCCTCCTACGAGCAGTACTTC.

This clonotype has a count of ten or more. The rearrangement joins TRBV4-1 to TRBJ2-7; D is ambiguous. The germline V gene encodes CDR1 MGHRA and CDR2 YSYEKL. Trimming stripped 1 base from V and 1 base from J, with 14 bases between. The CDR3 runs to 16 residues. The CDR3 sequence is CASSQAWRPSSYEQYV. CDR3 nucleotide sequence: TGCGCCAGCAGCCAAGCATGGCGCCCGTCATCCTACGAGCAGTACGTC.

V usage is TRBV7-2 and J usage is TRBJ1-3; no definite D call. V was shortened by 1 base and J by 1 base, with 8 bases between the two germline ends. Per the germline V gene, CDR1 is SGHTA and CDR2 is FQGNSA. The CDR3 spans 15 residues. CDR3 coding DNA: TGTGCCAGCAGCTTAGTCCGGCAGTCTGGAAACACCATATATTTT. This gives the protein CASSLVRQSGNTIYF.

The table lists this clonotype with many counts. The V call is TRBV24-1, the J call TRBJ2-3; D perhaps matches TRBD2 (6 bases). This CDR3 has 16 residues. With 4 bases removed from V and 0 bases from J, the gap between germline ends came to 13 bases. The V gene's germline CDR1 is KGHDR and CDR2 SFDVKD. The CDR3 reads CATSEGGGMSTDTQYF. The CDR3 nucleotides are TGTGCCACCAGTGAGGGTGGAGGGATGAGCACAGATACGCAGTATTTT.

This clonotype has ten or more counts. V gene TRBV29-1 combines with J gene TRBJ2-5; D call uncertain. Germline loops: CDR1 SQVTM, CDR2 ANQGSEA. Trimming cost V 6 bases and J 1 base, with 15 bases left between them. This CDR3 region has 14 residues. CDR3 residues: CSVSRLAFQETQYF. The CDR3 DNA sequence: TGCAGCGTGTCCAGATTAGCCTTCCAAGAGACCCAGTACTTC. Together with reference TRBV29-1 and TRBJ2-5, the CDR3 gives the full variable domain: SAVISQKPSRDICQRGTSLTIQCQVDSQVTMMFWYRQQPGQSLTLIATANQGSEATYESGFVIDKFPISRPNLTFSTLTVSNMSPEDSSIYLCSVSRLAFQETQYFGPGTRLLVL.

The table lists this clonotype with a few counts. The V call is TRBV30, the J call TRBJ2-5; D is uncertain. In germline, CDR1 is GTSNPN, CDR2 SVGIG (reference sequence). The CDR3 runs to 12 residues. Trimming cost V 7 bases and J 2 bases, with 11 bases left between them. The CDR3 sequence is CAFEPLQETQYF. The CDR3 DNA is TGTGCCTTTGAACCCCTGCAAGAGACCCAGTACTTC.

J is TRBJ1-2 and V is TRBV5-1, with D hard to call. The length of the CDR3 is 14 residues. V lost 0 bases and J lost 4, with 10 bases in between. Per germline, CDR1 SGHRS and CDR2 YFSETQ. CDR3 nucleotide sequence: TGCGCCAGCAGCTTGGCCCCGGGAATCTATGGCTACACCTTC. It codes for CASSLAPGIYGYTF.

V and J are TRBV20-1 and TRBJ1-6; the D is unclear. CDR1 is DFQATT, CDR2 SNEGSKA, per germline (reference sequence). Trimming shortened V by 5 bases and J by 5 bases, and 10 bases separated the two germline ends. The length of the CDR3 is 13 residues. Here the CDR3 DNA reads TGCAGTGCTCTTGCTAGCCATAATTCACCCCTCCACTTT. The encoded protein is CSALASHNSPLHF.

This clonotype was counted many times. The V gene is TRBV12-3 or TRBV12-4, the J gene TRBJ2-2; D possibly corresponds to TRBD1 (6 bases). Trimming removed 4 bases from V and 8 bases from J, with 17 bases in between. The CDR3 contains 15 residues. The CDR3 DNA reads TGTGCCAGCAGTTCCTGGGGGCAAGTAGGTGGGGAGCTGTTTTTT. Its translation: CASSSWGQVGGELFF.

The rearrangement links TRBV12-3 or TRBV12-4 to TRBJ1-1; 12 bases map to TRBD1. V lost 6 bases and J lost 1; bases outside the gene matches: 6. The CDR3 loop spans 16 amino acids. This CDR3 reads CASRGDRGRGNTEAFF. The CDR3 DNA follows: TGTGCCAGCAGGGGGGACAGGGGGCGGGGGAACACTGAAGCTTTCTTT.

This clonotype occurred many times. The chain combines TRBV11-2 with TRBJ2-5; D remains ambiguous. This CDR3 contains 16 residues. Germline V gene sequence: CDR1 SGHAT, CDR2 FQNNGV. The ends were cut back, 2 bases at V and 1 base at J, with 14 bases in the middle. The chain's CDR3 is CASSLPFLGPQETQYF. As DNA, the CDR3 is TGTGCCAGCAGCTTACCATTTTTGGGCCCCCAAGAGACCCAGTACTTC.

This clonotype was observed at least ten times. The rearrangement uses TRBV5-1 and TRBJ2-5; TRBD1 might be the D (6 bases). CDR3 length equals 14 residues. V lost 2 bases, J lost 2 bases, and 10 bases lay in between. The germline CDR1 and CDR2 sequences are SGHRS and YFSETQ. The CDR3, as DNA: TGCGCCAGCAGCTTCGGGACATCTCAAGAGACCCAGTACTTC. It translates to CASSFGTSQETQYF.

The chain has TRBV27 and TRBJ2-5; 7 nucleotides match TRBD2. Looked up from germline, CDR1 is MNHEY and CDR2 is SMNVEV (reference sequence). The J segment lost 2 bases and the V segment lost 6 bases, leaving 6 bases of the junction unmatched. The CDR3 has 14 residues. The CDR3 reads CASRPELAQETQYF. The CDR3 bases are TGTGCCAGCAGACCTGAACTAGCGCAAGAGACCCAGTACTTC.

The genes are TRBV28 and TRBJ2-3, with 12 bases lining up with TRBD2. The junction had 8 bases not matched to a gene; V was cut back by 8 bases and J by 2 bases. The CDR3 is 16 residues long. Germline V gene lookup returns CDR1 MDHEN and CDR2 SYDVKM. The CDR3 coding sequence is TGTGCCAGCCTGCTAGCGGGAGGGCGAAACACAGATACGCAGTATTTT. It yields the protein CASLLAGGRNTDTQYF.

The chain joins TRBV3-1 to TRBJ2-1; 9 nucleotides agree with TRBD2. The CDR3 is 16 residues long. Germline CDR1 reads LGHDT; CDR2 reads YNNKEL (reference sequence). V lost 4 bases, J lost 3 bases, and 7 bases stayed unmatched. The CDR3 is CASSLSPSGNYNEQFF. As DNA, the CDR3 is TGTGCCAGCAGCCTTAGCCCTAGCGGGAACTACAATGAGCAGTTCTTC.

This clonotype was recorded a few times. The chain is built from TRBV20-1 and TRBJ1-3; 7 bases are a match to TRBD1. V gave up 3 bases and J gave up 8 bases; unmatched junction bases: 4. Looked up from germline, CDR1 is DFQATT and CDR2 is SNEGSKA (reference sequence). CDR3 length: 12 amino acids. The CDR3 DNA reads TGCAGTGCTAGTTATCAGGGGGACACCATATATTTT. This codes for CSASYQGDTIYF.

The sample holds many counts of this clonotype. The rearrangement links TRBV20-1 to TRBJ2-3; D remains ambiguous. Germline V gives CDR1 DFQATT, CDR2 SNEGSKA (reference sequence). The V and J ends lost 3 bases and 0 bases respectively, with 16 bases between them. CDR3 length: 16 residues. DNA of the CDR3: TGCAGTGCTAGGCCCCTGCCGGGCCCGAGCACAGATACGCAGTATTTT. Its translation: CSARPLPGPSTDTQYF.

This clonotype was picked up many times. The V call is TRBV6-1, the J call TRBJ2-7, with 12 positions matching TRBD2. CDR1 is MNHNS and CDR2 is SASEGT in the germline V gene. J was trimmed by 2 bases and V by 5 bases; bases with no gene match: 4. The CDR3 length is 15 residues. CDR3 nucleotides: TGTGCCAGCAGTCAGACTAGCGGGAGCACCTACGAGCAGTACGTC. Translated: CASSQTSGSTYEQYV.

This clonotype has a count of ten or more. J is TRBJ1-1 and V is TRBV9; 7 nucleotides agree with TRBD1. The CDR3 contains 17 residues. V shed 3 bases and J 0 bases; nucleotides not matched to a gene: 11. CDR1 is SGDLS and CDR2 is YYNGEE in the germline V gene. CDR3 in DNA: TGTGCCAGCAGCGCAGGGGGGATGGGAAAAGTGAACACTGAAGCTTTCTTT. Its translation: CASSAGGMGKVNTEAFF. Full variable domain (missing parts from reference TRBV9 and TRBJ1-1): DSGVTQTPKHLITATGQRVTLRCSPRSGDLSVYWYQQSLDQGLQFLIQYYNGEERAKGNILERFSAQQFPDLHSELNLSSLELGDSALYFCASSAGGMGKVNTEAFFGQGTRLTVV.

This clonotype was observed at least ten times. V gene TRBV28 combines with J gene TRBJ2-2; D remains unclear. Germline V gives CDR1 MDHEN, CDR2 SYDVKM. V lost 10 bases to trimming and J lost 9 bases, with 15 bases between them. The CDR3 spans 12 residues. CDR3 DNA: TGTGCCACCCGTGCCCTTGGAAGGGAGCTGTTTTTT. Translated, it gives CATRALGRELFF.

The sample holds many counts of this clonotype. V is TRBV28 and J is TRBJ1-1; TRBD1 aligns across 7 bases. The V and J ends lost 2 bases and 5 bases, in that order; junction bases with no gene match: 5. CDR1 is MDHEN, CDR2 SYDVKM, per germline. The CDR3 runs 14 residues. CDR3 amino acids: CASSLRGHRTEAFF. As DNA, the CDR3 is TGTGCCAGCAGTTTAAGGGGGCATCGGACTGAAGCTTTCTTT.

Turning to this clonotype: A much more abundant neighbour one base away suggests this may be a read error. CDR3 sequence reads: CSVPHKNTKAFF. CDR3 coding DNA: TGCAGCGTACCCCACAAGAACACTAAAGCTTTCTTT. The V call is TRBV29-1, the J call TRBJ1-1; D remains ambiguous. Germline V gene sequence: CDR1 SQVTM, CDR2 ANQGSEA. CDR3 length: 12 amino acids.

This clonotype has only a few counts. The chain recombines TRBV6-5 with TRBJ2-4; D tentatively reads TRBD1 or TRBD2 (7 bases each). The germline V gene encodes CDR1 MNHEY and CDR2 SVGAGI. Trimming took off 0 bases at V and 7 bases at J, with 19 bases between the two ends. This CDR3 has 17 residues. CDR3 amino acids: CASSYSSPGGAGNIQYF. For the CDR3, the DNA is TGTGCCAGCAGTTACTCAAGCCCAGGGGGGGCCGGGAACATTCAGTACTTC.

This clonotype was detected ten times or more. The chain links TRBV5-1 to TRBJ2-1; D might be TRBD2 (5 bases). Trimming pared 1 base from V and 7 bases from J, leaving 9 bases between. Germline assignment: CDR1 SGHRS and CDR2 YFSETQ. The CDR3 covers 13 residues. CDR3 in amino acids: CASSLTGGNEQFF. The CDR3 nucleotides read TGCGCCAGCAGCTTGACTGGCGGGAATGAGCAGTTCTTC.

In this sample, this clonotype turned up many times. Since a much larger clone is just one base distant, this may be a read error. CDR3 sequence (DNA): TGTGCCAGCAGTTTATACCATGAGCAGTTCTTC. It encodes CASSLYHEQFF. The J gene is TRBJ2-1, the V gene TRBV28; no firm D call. Germline-derived CDR1 and CDR2 are MDHEN and SYDVKM. The CDR3 contains 11 residues. Trimming left V 1 base short and J 8 bases short, with 3 bases between.

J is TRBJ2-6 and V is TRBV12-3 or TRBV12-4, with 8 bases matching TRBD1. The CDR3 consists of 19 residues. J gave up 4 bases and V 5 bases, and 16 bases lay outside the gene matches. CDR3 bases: TGTGCCAGCAGTCCCTACCCCGGGCAGGGGGCGCTCGGGGCCAACGTCCTGACTTTC. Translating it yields CASSPYPGQGALGANVLTF.

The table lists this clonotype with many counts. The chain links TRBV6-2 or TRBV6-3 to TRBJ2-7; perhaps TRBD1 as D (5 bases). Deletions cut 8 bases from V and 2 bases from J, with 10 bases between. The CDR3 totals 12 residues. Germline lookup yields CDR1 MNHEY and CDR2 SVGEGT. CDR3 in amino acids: CASAGATYEQYF. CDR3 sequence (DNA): TGTGCCAGCGCTGGGGCCACCTACGAGCAGTACTTC.

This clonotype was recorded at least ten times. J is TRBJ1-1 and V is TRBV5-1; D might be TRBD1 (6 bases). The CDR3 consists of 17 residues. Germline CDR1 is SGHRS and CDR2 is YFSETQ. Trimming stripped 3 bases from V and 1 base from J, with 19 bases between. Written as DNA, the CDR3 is TGCGCCAGCAGCTCCCAGGGGACGGGAGTTCGGAACACTGAAGCTTTCTTT. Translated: CASSSQGTGVRNTEAFF.

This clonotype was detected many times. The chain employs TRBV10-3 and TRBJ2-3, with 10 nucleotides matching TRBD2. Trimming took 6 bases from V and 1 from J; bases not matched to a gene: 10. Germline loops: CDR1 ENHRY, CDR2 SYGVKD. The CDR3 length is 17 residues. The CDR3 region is CAISQDFGTSGTDTQYF. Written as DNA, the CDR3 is TGTGCCATCAGCCAAGATTTTGGGACTAGCGGCACAGATACGCAGTATTTT.